This TCR beta chain was sequenced in a study of blood T cell repertoires in COVID-19. On the study more broadly: The United States, Italy and Spain provided the acute and convalescent COVID-19 samples. The cDNA or gDNA used as material had been derived from T cells, B-cell-depleted T cells, or PBMCs.

Germline CDR1 PRHDT, CDR2 FYEKMQ (reference sequence). After removal of 7 bases from V and 4 bases from J, the junction contained 9 bases not matched to a gene. This CDR3 is 14 amino acids long. Under the authors' procedure: Reference gene primer amplification yielded estimated nucleated cell counts. Profiling relied on immunoSEQ multiplex PCR, and the TCRdb table lists in-frame clones only, not all of them. Clone size and the V and J calls come from that table; the DNA yielded D and trimming. The table shows about 210,000 clones, with around four fifths occurring only once. The TCR sequence derives from a woman aged 45-60 years with acute or convalescent COVID-19. The V gene is TRBV13, the J gene TRBJ2-5, with 7 bases fitting TRBD2. Sequences were obtained from peripheral blood. The DNA for the CDR3 is TGTGCCAGCATGCGGGCGGGAGTAGGAGAGACCCAGTACTTC. Its protein product is CASMRAGVGETQYF.